This is a list of T cell receptor beta chains from one sample in a study of CD8 T cells in Susac syndrome. One entry per CDR3 protein, called by TCRdb with MiXCR from the immunoSEQ multiplex PCR reads. This table holds about 120,000 distinct CDR3 sequences, roughly 94% found once. Sequencing input: CD8+ T cells from PBMCs. The origin of the receptors is a human donor with Susac syndrome. Both conserved end residues are trimmed from each CDR3. Clone size is stated in some rows and not others, as once, few, many or a class when expanded.

>11|-|TRBV29-1
SVGQGKLDGYT
>12|-|TRBV14
ASSPGTGWDIQY
>12|-|TRBV5-1
ASSPGVTQETQY
>13|-|TRBV6-6
ASSFKVATNEKLF
>9|-|TRBV9
ASSPGEKLF
>9|few|TRBV30
AWDRGYGYT
>15|-|TRBV13
ASSQGNWGAGLTEAF
>14|-|TRBV19
ASRMSAEAGNQPQH
>14|-|TRBV5-1
ASSLVTEGSKETQY
>13|-|TRBV20-1
SAIPITRRGYEQY
>10|-|TRBV15
ATSRDGDEQF
>12|-|TRBV15
ATSRDRGNYEQY
>11|-|TRBV4-1
ASSQDSGSPLH
>12|-|TRBV2
ASSERWTGYGYT
>12|-|TRBV21-1
ASTVRQGQETQY
>14|-|TRBV3-1
ASSRILAALSYEQY
>9|once|TRBV29-1
SVGLPYGYT
>14|-|TRBV30
AWSARDNPTYNEQF
>13|-|TRBV9
ASSVDREENTEAF
>9|-|TRBV29-1
SVTGDYGYT
>15|-|TRBV10-2
ASSDGLAGGQLETQY
>12|-|TRBV13
ASSMDPGVGELF
>12|-|TRBV27
ASSRERGGQPQH
>13|-|TRBV5-4
ASSLVLAGINEQY
>12|-|TRBV25-1
ASSESNSNYGYT
>13|-|TRBV13
ASSLLESRYNEQF
>12|-|TRBV27
ASRSGQFTDTQY
>14|-|TRBV4-2
ASSPHLGGEEETQY
>12|-|TRBV29-1
SVVGTGQDFEQY
>11|-|TRBV7-9
ASSLNDDGEQF
>15|-|TRBV5-1
ASSLTGTGTFTDTQY
>6|-|TRBV2
AIRGYT
>12|-|TRBV10-2
ASSEAGWQETQY
>13|-|TRBV29-1
SVDTGMAVVNEQF
>10|-|TRBV20-1
SAREQGYEQY
>12|-|TRBV29-1
SAHIGPGNTEAF
>13|-|TRBV12-3/TRBV12-4
ASSLRWTGEDEQF
>11|-|TRBV20-1
SARGGAIYEQY